A single sample is the source of the 8 T cell receptor beta chains below, sequenced in a study of radiation and T cells in renal cell carcinoma. The assay was immunoSEQ multiplex PCR, and TCRdb's table has in-frame clones only and misses some. The sample contains about 65,000 clones, about 80% of which appear only once. Documented time point: blood 2 weeks post-SBRT. Regarding treatment: 15 Gy SBRT to primary tumor, nephrectomy 4 weeks later. The sample in question was blood, obtained from a patient whose treatment included radiotherapy and nephrectomy. These receptors all stem from a man in his sixties with renal cell carcinoma.

The rearrangement uses TRBV6-5 and TRBJ2-1; possible D gene TRBD1, 6 bases. V lost 5 bases, J lost 9 bases, and 8 bases lay in between. Looked up from germline, CDR1 is MNHEY and CDR2 is SVGAGI. This CDR3 is built from 11 residues. The CDR3 loop reads CASSTGSEQFF. The CDR3 DNA is TGTGCCAGCAGTACAGGGAGTGAGCAGTTCTTC.

V and J are TRBV12-5 and TRBJ2-1; 10 bases are a match to TRBD1. Per the germline V gene, CDR1 is LGHNT and CDR2 is FRNRAP. The V segment lost 6 bases and the J segment 6 bases; nucleotides outside the gene matches: 11. There are 16 residues in the CDR3. As DNA, the CDR3 is TGTGCTAGTGGCCTTGCGTGGGACAGGGGTCGCAATGAGCAGTTCTTC. It is translated as CASGLAWDRGRNEQFF. The full variable domain, its missing parts supplied by reference TRBV12-5 and TRBJ2-1, is DARVTQTPRHKVTEMGQEVTMRCQPILGHNTVFWYRQTMMQGLELLAYFRNRAPLDDSGMPKDRFSAEMPDATLATLKIQPSEPRDSAVYFCASGLAWDRGRNEQFFGPGTRLTVL.

The chain couples TRBV11-3 to TRBJ2-7; TRBD2 agrees at 8 bases. The J segment lost 3 bases and the V segment lost 5 bases, leaving 6 bases of the junction unmatched. The germline gives CDR1 SGHNT, CDR2 YENEEA. CDR3 length: 14 amino acids. CDR3 DNA sequence: TGTGCCAGCAGCCCCCAGCGGGAGAGCTACGAGCAGTACGTC. Its translation: CASSPQRESYEQYV.

This clone has more than one count but fewer than ten. At the DNA level, this CDR3 is encoded by other sequences in the same sample as well. This sequence joins TRBV15 and TRBJ1-5; D ambiguous. The V gene's germline CDR1 is LNHNV and CDR2 YYDKDF (reference sequence). The ends were cut back, 0 bases at V and 5 bases at J, with 2 bases in the middle. CDR3 size: 12 residues. CDR3 DNA sequence: TGTGCCACCAGCAGAGAGGATCAGCCCCAGCATTTT. The encoded protein is CATSREDQPQHF. The variable domain in full, completed from reference TRBV15 and TRBJ1-5, reads DAMVIQNPRYQVTQFGKPVTLSCSQTLNHNVMYWYQQKSSQAPKLLFHYYDKDFNNEADTPDNFQSRRPNTSFCFLDIRSPGLGDTAMYLCATSREDQPQHFGDGTRLSIL.

This clone occurred once. The chain joins TRBV15 to TRBJ1-1; 10 bases agree with TRBD1. Germline V gene lookup returns CDR1 LNHNV and CDR2 YYDKDF (reference sequence). The V and J ends lost 0 bases and 3 bases, in that order; junction bases with no gene match: 1. The CDR3 consists of 15 residues. The DNA for the CDR3 is TGTGCCACCAGCAGAGACGGGACAGGGGACACTGAAGCTTTCTTT. Translated: CATSRDGTGDTEAFF.

The V gene is TRBV7-2, the J gene TRBJ2-5; TRBD2 matches at 11 bases. CDR1 and CDR2 (germline): SGHTA, FQGNSA. The CDR3 is made up of 14 amino acids. J lost 4 bases, V lost 8 bases, and 6 bases had no gene match. This chain's CDR3 is CASSRSGRGETQYF. The CDR3 coding sequence is TGTGCCAGCTCCCGTAGCGGGAGGGGAGAGACCCAGTACTTC.

This clone was seen just once. The chain has TRBV9 and TRBJ2-3; 7 nucleotides agree with TRBD2. The trim removed 1 base at V and 4 bases at J, leaving 6 bases unmatched. The CDR3 is made up of 15 amino acids. The germline gives CDR1 SGDLS, CDR2 YYNGEE. DNA of the CDR3: TGTGCCAGCAGCGTAATGTTGCGGGAGTCAGATACGCAGTATTTT. Encoded protein: CASSVMLRESDTQYF.

The rearrangement uses TRBV6-6 and TRBJ2-3; no firm D call. V was cut by 5 bases and J by 1 base, with 7 bases left in between. Per the germline V gene, CDR1 is MNHNY and CDR2 is SVGAGI (reference sequence). The CDR3 extends over 13 amino acids. The CDR3 sequence is CASSVPGTDTQYF. CDR3 sequence (DNA): TGTGCCAGCAGTGTGCCGGGCACAGATACGCAGTATTTT.